This TCR beta chain is from a study of T cell responses to AZD1222 COVID-19 vaccine. About the study: Pooled in the analysis were second doses at about 4 or about 12 weeks. The study, taken as a whole, reports: Only five to seven individuals given AZD1222 were seropositive at baseline. Spike-spanning, vaccine-associated CD4 TCRs were dominant at 160-218 and 743-854.

Trimming took 10 bases from V and 5 from J, leaving 18 bases between them. The CDR3 sequence is 14 residues long. CDR1 is ENHRY and CDR2 is SYGVKD in the germline V gene. On this clone itself: As yet, its antigen is unknown.

Profiled with immunoSEQ multiplex PCR; TCRdb holds only in-frame clones, not every one. This table has 130,000 or so clones, more than 90% appearing once. The TCR comes from an adult in good health. The sequencing here drew on peripheral blood, taken on day 0 of AZD1222 vaccination. The V and J genes are TRBV10-3 and TRBJ2-1; tentative D call: TRBD1 (6 bases). The CDR3 nucleotides are TGTGCCACCTACAGGGACCGGACCAACAATGAGCAGTTCTTC. Amino acids: CATYRDRTNNEQFF.